The T cell receptor (beta chain) described here comes from a study of T cells after yellow fever vaccination. General observations from the study: Post-booster repertoires contained most primary-vaccination clones again (96% CD4, approximately 86% CD8). It was a weaker secondary response, yet one that peaked faster, at day 5 versus 15.

For TCR, cDNA came from 5'RACE template switching, which added a universal primer site and UMIs. TCRdb re-derived calls from the 5' RACE reads in MiXCR, one entry per CDR3 protein. The sample comprises over 200,000 distinct CDR3 sequences, roughly 6.3% of which are singletons, and about 0.95% rests with the top ten. CDR3 length: 16 residues. Germline CDR1 SGDLS, CDR2 YYNGEE. Trimming cost V 2 bases and J 2 bases; bases outside gene matches: 4. This clonotype occurred many times. Its antigen is undetermined. This TCR derives from a young man who received the YFV17D yellow fever vaccine. Material: CD4+ T cells sorted from PBMCs, obtained on the day of the yellow fever booster vaccination. The gene calls are TRBV9 and TRBJ2-6; 7 bases line up with TRBD2. CDR3 bases: TGTGCCAGCAGCGTCCGGGGGGACGCTGGGGCCAACGTCCTGACTTTC. Amino acids: CASSVRGDAGANVLTF.